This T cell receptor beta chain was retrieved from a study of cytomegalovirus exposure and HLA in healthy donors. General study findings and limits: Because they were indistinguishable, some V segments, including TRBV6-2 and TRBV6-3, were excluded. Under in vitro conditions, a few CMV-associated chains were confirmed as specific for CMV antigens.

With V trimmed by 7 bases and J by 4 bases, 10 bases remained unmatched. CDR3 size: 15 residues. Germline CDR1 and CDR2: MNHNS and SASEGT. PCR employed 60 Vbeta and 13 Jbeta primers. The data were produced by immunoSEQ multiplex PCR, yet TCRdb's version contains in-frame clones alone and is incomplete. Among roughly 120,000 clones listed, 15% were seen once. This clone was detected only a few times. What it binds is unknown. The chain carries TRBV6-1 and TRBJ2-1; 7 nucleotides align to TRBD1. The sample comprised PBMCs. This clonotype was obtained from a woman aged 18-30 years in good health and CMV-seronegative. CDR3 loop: CASIPSRTGYNEQFF. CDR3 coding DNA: TGTGCCAGCATACCGTCCAGGACAGGTTACAATGAGCAGTTCTTC.